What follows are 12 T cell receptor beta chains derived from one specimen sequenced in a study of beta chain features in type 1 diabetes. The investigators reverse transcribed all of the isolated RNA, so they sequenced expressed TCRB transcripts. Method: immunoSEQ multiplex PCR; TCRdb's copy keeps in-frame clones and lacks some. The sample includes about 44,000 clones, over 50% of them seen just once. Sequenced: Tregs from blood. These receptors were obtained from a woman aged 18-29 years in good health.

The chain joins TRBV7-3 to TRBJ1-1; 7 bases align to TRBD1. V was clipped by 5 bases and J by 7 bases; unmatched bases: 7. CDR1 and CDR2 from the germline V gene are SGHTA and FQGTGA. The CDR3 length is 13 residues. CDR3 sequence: CASSADRISEAFF. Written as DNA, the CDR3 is TGTGCCAGCAGCGCGGACAGGATAAGTGAAGCTTTCTTT.

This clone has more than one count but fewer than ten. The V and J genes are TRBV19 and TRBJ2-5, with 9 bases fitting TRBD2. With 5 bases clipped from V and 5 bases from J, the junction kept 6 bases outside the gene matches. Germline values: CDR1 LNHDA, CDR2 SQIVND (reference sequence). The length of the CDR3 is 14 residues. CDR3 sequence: CASSLGTSWETQYF. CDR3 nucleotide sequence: TGTGCCAGTAGTCTCGGGACTAGCTGGGAGACCCAGTACTTC.

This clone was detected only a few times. CDR3 in DNA: TGTGCCAGCAGTCATATGGACTCGAGAAAGAGCTCCTACAATGAGCAGTTCTTC. Encoded protein: CASSHMDSRKSSYNEQFF. The chain has TRBV28 and TRBJ2-1, with D possibly being TRBD2 (5 bases). Germline values: CDR1 MDHEN, CDR2 SYDVKM. CDR3 length: 18 residues. Trimming pared 5 bases from V and 0 bases from J, leaving 20 bases between.

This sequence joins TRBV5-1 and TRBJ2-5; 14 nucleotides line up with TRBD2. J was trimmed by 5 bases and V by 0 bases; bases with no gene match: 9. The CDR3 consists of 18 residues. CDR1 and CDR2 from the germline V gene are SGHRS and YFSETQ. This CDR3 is CASSLALTSGRAHETQYF. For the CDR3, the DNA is TGCGCCAGCAGCTTGGCCCTGACTAGCGGGAGGGCACACGAGACCCAGTACTTC.

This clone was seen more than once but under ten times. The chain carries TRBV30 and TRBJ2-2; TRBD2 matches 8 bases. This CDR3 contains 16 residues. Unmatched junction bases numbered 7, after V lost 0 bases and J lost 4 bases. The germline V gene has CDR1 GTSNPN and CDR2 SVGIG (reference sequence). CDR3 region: CAWSVHSSGITGELFF. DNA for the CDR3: TGTGCCTGGAGTGTACATAGTAGCGGGATCACCGGGGAGCTGTTTTTT.

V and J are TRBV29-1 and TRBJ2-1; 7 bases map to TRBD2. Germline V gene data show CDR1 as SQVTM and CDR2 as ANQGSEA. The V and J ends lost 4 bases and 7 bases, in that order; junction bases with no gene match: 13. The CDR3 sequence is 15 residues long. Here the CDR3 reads CSVGRGGSSRNEQFF. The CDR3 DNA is TGCAGCGTTGGCCGTGGCGGGAGTAGTAGGAATGAGCAGTTCTTC.

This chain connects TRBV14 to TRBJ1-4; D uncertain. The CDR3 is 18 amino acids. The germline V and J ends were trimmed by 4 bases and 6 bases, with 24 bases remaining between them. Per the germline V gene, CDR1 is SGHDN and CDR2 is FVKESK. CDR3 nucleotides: TGTGCCAGCAGCCCATACAGAAACCTCGGTCAGGTGGATGAAAAACTGTTTTTT. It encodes CASSPYRNLGQVDEKLFF.

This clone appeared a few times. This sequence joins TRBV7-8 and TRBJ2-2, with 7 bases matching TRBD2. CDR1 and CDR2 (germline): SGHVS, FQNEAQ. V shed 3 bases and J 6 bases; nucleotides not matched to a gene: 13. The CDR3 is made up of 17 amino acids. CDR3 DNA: TGTGCCAGCAGCTTTCCCCGGGGGGTAGTTTGGGCCGGGGAGCTGTTTTTT. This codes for CASSFPRGVVWAGELFF.

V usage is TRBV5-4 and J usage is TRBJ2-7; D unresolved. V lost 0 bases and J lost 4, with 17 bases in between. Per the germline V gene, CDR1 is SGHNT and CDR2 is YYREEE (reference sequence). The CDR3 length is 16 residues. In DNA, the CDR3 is TGTGCCAGCAGCTTGGGTTCGGCTAGAAATAGATACGAGCAGTACTTC. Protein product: CASSLGSARNRYEQYF.

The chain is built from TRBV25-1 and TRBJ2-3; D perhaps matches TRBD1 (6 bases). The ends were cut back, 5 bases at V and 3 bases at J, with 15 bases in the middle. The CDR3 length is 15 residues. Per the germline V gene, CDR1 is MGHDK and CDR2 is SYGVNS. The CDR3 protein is CASSPWVTGTDTQYF. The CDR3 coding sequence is TGTGCCAGCAGTCCTTGGGTCACAGGGACAGATACGCAGTATTTT.

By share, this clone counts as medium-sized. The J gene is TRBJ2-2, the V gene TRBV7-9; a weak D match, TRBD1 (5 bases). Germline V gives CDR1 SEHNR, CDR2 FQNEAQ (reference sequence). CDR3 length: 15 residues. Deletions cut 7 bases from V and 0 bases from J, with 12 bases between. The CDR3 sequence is CASIQGSTNTGELFF. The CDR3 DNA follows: TGTGCCAGCATCCAGGGATCAACGAACACCGGGGAGCTGTTTTTT.

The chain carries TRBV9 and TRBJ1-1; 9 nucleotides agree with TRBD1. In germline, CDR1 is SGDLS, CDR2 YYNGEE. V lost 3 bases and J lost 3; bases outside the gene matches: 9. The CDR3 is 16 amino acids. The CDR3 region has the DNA TGTGCCAGCAGCGCCATCCGAGGGACAGGGTACACTGAAGCTTTCTTT. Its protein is CASSAIRGTGYTEAFF.